This record looks at one T cell receptor beta chain sequence and its context. Assay: immunoSEQ multiplex PCR; the TCRdb copy retains only in-frame clones and omits some. The data hold around 70,000 clones, with roughly 80% observed a single time. These data belong to a study of OX40 agonist ivuxolimab in advanced cancers. The V end lost 1 base, the J end lost 6 bases, and 12 bases lay between the germline ends. The CDR3 has 14 residues. Looked up from germline, CDR1 is SEHNR and CDR2 is FQNEAQ (reference sequence). The sequenced sample was CD4+ or CD8+ T cells sorted from blood, obtained in a trial of the OX40 agonist ivuxolimab. This sequence was found in an adult with an advanced solid tumor such as melanoma, head and neck, liver or kidney cancer. The rearrangement joins TRBV7-9 to TRBJ1-2; tentative D call: TRBD1 (5 bases). In DNA form, the CDR3 reads TGTGCCAGCAGCTTAGGCCTTAGGGGTGATGGCTACACCTTC. Protein: CASSLGLRGDGYTF. Drawing the rest from reference TRBV7-9 and TRBJ1-2, the complete variable domain is DTGVSQNPRHKITKRGQNVTFRCDPISEHNRLYWYRQTLGQGPEFLTYFQNEAQLEKSRLLSDRFSAERPKGSFSTLEIQRTEQGDSAMYLCASSLGLRGDGYTFGSGTRLTVV.